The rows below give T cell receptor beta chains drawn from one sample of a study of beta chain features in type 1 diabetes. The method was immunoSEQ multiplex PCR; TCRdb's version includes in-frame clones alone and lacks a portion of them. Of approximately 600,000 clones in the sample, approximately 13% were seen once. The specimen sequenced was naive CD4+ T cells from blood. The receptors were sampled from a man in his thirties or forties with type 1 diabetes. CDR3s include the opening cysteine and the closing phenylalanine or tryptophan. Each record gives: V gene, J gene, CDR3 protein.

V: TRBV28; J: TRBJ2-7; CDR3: CASSPSWIPNEQYF
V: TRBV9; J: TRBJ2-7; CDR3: CASSPRPGGGDEQYF
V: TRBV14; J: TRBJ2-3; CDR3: CASSQETGGTDTQYF
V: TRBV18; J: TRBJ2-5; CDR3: CASSSGLAGNQETQYF
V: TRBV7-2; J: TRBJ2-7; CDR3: CASSPRRGISPYEQYF
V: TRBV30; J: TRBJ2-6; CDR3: CAWSGGISGANVLTF
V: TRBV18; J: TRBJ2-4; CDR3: CASSPNRIRDRGFKGAKNIQYF
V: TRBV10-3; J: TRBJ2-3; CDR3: CAISESNSGGTDTQYF
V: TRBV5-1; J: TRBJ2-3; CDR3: CASSLAGDTDTQYF
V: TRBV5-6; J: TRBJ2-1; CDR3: CASSVAETNQFF
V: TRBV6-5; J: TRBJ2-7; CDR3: CASSWTGGVYEQYF
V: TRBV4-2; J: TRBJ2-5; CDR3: CASSQSEGRGFETQYF
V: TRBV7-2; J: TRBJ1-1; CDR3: CASSARGRSAEAFF
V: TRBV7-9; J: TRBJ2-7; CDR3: CASSPGGGDRYEQYF
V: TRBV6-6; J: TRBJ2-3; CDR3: CASSYSERGDTQYF
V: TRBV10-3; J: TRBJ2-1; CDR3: CAISESRDEQFF
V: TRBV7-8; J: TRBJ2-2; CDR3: CASSLPPGLGAGELFF
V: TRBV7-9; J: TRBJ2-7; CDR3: CASSLAPGQGRYEQYF
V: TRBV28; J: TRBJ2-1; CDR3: CASSFLGGRLVNEQFF
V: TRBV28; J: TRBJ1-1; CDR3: CASSLSRIEAFF
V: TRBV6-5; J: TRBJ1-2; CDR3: CASSSSQGANYGYTF
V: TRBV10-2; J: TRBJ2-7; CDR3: CATKRGDSYEQYF
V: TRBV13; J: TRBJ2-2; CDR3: CASSLDPGTGELFF
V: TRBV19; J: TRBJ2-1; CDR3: CASSISTGGKNPFF
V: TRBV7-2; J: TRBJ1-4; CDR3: CASSYGQEKLFF
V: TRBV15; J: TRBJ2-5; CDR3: CATSRDTGGQETQYF
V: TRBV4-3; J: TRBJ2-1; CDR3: CASSLLSPSGFDNPNNEQFF
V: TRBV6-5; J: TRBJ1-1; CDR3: CASSYSAMNTEAFF
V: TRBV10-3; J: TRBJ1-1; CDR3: CAISSTVGNTEAFF
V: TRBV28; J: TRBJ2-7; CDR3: CASSAAVGQYF
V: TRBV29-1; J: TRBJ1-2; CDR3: CSVEGGQGNYGYTF
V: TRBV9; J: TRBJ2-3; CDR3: CASSGRQGGLVDTQYF
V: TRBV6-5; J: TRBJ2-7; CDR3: CASSYSTTVSYEQYF
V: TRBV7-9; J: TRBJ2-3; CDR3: CASSSRGLSTDTQYF
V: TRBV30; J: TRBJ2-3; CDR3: CAYGALLLLDTQYF
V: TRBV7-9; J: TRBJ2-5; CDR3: CASSLGGQETQYF
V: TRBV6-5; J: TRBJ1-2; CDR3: CASTTQGVYGYTF
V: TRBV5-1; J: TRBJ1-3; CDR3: CASSLDSYSGNTIYF
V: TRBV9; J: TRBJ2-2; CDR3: CATPALIESNTGELFF
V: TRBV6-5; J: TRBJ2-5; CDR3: CASSRQGKETQYF